A single sample gave rise to the 23 T cell receptor beta chains below, sequenced in a study of beta chain features in type 1 diabetes. These receptors have no known antigen. Study-wide points: Significant though moderate, a shortening of TCRB CDR3s appeared in all four CD4+ subsets of Type 1 diabetes patients.

The authors reverse transcribed all of the isolated RNA, so sequencing captured expressed TCRB transcripts. Measured with immunoSEQ multiplex PCR; TCRdb has only the in-frame clones, and not every one. The top ten clones hold roughly 0.7% of a sample with roughly 150,000 clones, 9% of them seen once. Sequencing input: central memory CD4+ T cells from blood. The receptors come from a woman aged 30 to 39 with type 1 diabetes.

The chain recombines TRBV5-1 with TRBJ2-1, with TRBD2 identical over 13 bases. The CDR3 consists of 16 residues. With 4 bases clipped from V and 9 bases from J, the junction kept 10 bases outside the gene matches. Germline loops: CDR1 SGHRS, CDR2 YFSETQ. This CDR3 reads CASSPRTSGSIGEQFF. The CDR3 DNA follows: TGCGCCAGCAGCCCGCGGACTAGCGGGAGTATTGGTGAGCAGTTCTTC.

This clone showed up just a few times. This chain links TRBV11-2 with TRBJ2-7, with D possibly being TRBD2 (5 bases). Trimming removed 9 bases from V and 5 bases from J, with 17 bases in between. The CDR3 spans 13 residues. Germline CDR1 SGHAT, CDR2 FQNNGV. The CDR3 loop is CASRGVFLDEQYF. Here the CDR3 DNA reads TGTGCCAGTCGGGGTGTTTTTCTGGACGAGCAGTACTTC.

The chain recombines TRBV19 with TRBJ2-3; D gene ambiguous. In germline, CDR1 is LNHDA, CDR2 SQIVND (reference sequence). The CDR3 has 12 residues. The V end lost 1 base, the J end lost 8 bases, and 7 bases lay between the germline ends. The CDR3 is CASSIGWSTQYF. The CDR3 DNA reads as TGTGCCAGTAGTATAGGCTGGAGTACGCAGTATTTT. The full variable domain, its missing parts supplied by reference TRBV19 and TRBJ2-3, is DGGITQSPKYLFRKEGQNVTLSCEQNLNHDAMYWYRQDPGQGLRLIYYSQIVNDFQKGDIAEGYSVSREKKESFPLTVTSAQKNPTAFYLCASSIGWSTQYFGPGTRLTVL.

The gene calls are TRBV19 and TRBJ1-1, with 8 bases identical to TRBD1. V shed 10 bases, J shed 1 base, and the junction held 5 bases outside the gene matches. Germline V gene sequence: CDR1 LNHDA, CDR2 SQIVND (reference sequence). The CDR3 consists of 13 residues. CDR3 coding DNA: TGTGCCACCAAGGACAGGGAGAACACTGAAGCTTTCTTT. As protein: CATKDRENTEAFF.

This clone was seen more than once but under ten times. This chain connects TRBV18 to TRBJ2-1, with TRBD2 matching over 8 bases. CDR1 and CDR2 from the germline V gene are KGHSH and LQKENI. CDR3 length equals 18 residues. Germline trimming cut 2 bases from V and 4 bases from J; bases unmatched to any gene: 13. The CDR3: CASSPVFPSGRAYNEQFF. As DNA, the CDR3 is TGTGCCAGCTCACCAGTGTTTCCCTCCGGGAGGGCGTACAATGAGCAGTTCTTC.

This clone showed up just a few times. J is TRBJ2-1 and V is TRBV5-1; 9 bases agree with TRBD2. Trimming at V came to 4 bases and at J to 5 bases, leaving 10 bases not matched to a gene. Germline V lookup: CDR1 SGHRS, CDR2 YFSETQ. The CDR3 runs to 16 residues. The CDR3 nucleotides read TGCGCCAGCAGCGAAATGACTAGCGGCCTAGACAATGAGCAGTTCTTC. Protein product: CASSEMTSGLDNEQFF.

The rearrangement uses TRBV11-2 and TRBJ1-1; TRBD1 matches at 9 bases. Looked up from germline, CDR1 is SGHAT and CDR2 is FQNNGV. This CDR3 contains 14 residues. The junction had 5 bases not matched to a gene; V was cut back by 6 bases and J by 3 bases. The CDR3 DNA reads TGTGCCAGCAGTAGGGACAGGGTGGACACTGAAGCTTTCTTT. Translating gives CASSRDRVDTEAFF.

This clone has just a few counts. The chain recombines TRBV7-2 with TRBJ1-3; D is unresolved. Germline V gene lookup returns CDR1 SGHTA and CDR2 FQGNSA. The CDR3 is 14 amino acids. Trimming cost V 5 bases and J 0 bases, with 8 bases left between them. The CDR3 here is CASSRTSSGNTIYF. The DNA of the CDR3 is TGTGCCAGCAGCCGTACTAGCTCTGGAAACACCATATATTTT.

A few counts support this clone. The chain combines TRBV4-2 with TRBJ1-2; 8 bases agree with TRBD1. The V and J ends lost 1 base and 5 bases, in that order; junction bases with no gene match: 6. CDR1 is LGHNA, CDR2 YNFKEQ, per germline. The CDR3 loop spans 15 amino acids. The CDR3 bases are TGTGCCAGCAGCCAAGGGACAGGGCCGGGATATGGCTACACCTTC. Translation gives CASSQGTGPGYGYTF.

This rearrangement joins TRBV5-1 to TRBJ1-1; 8 nucleotides align to TRBD1. CDR1 is SGHRS and CDR2 is YFSETQ in the germline V gene. The V gene end was trimmed by 1 base and the J gene end by 1 base; junction bases not matched to a gene: 3. This CDR3 contains 15 residues. CDR3: CASSLNRGTNTEAFF. Written as DNA, the CDR3 is TGCGCCAGCAGCTTGAACAGGGGGACGAACACTGAAGCTTTCTTT.

This chain connects TRBV19 to TRBJ2-1, with a weak D call TRBD1 (6 bases). The CDR3 runs 15 residues. Germline CDR1 and CDR2: LNHDA and SQIVND (reference sequence). Deletions cut 3 bases from V and 3 bases from J, with 12 bases between. As DNA, the CDR3 is TGTGCCAGTAGTATGTGGGGCAGGGGCTACAATGAGCAGTTCTTC. Amino acid sequence: CASSMWGRGYNEQFF.

In this sample, this clone turned up a few times. V and J are TRBV29-1 and TRBJ2-7; maybe TRBD2 (6 bases). V was cut by 4 bases and J by 2 bases, with 15 bases left in between. Germline assignment: CDR1 SQVTM and CDR2 ANQGSEA. This CDR3 contains 14 residues. CDR3: CSVARGSGAYEQYF. DNA of the CDR3: TGCAGCGTTGCTCGGGGCTCGGGGGCCTACGAGCAGTACTTC.

This clone was observed a few times. This chain joins TRBV4-2 and TRBJ2-7, with 9 bases that match TRBD2. Trimming cost V 0 bases and J 4 bases; bases outside gene matches: 16. Germline-derived CDR1 and CDR2 are LGHNA and YNFKEQ. The CDR3 runs to 19 residues. The CDR3 sequence is CASSQDLGAGGPIGYEQYF. The CDR3 DNA is TGTGCCAGCAGCCAAGATCTTGGTGCGGGAGGGCCGATAGGGTACGAGCAGTACTTC.

This clone occurred a few times. The gene calls are TRBV30 and TRBJ2-3, with D hard to call. Trimming removed 5 bases from V and 1 base from J, with 7 bases in between. The germline V gene has CDR1 GTSNPN and CDR2 SVGIG (reference sequence). This CDR3 has 12 residues. The CDR3 DNA reads as TGTGCCTGGGGTTTAGGCACAGATACGCAGTATTTT. Residues: CAWGLGTDTQYF.

This chain links TRBV25-1 with TRBJ1-4; 9 bases line up with TRBD1. V lost 1 base, J lost 6 bases, and 0 bases stayed unmatched. The CDR3 length is 14 residues. Germline values: CDR1 MGHDK, CDR2 SYGVNS. The CDR3 nucleotides read TGTGCCAGCAGTGAATGGGACAGGGATGAAAAACTGTTTTTT. Its translation is CASSEWDRDEKLFF.

At least ten counts were recorded for this clone. The chain combines TRBV4-2 with TRBJ2-5; TRBD2 is a possible D gene (6 bases). Germline values: CDR1 LGHNA, CDR2 YNFKEQ. The ends were cut back, 3 bases at V and 4 bases at J, with 15 bases in the middle. This CDR3 has 15 residues. The CDR3 loop reads CASSQRLDRGETQYF. The CDR3 DNA reads as TGTGCCAGCAGCCAGCGACTAGACCGGGGAGAGACCCAGTACTTC.

In this sample, this clone turned up a few times. Other DNA sequences from this sample encode an identical CDR3 as well. The V gene is TRBV5-4, the J gene TRBJ2-3; 8 nucleotides line up with TRBD2. Trimming cost V 0 bases and J 2 bases; bases outside gene matches: 2. Looked up from germline, CDR1 is SGHNT and CDR2 is YYREEE (reference sequence). The CDR3 covers 15 residues. The CDR3 nucleotides are TGTGCCAGCAGCTTGGACGGGGGGGTCACAGATACGCAGTATTTT. Its protein is CASSLDGGVTDTQYF.

In its sample, this clone was seen a few times. The V gene is TRBV9, the J gene TRBJ2-7; 9 bases map to TRBD1. The CDR3 spans 15 residues. The V gene end was trimmed by 5 bases and the J gene end by 7 bases; junction bases not matched to a gene: 13. The germline V gene encodes CDR1 SGDLS and CDR2 YYNGEE. The CDR3 sequence: CASSYGTGLSGEQYF. In DNA, the CDR3 is TGTGCCAGCAGTTATGGGACAGGGTTAAGTGGAGAGCAGTACTTC.

J is TRBJ1-1 and V is TRBV20-1; D ambiguous. CDR1 and CDR2 from the germline V gene are DFQATT and SNEGSKA (reference sequence). This CDR3 region has 11 residues. The DNA of the CDR3 is TGCATGGGCGACATGAACACTGAAGCTTTCTTT. Translation: CMGDMNTEAFF.

The chain recombines TRBV18 with TRBJ2-5; D is undetermined. The CDR3 loop spans 11 amino acids. V dropped 5 bases and J dropped 4 bases, with 5 bases sitting between them. Germline values: CDR1 KGHSH, CDR2 LQKENI. This chain's CDR3 is CASSTSETQYF. The CDR3 DNA follows: TGTGCCAGCTCAACATCAGAGACCCAGTACTTC.

The rearrangement uses TRBV7-3 and TRBJ2-5, with 7 bases that match TRBD1. Germline trimming cut 5 bases from V and 5 bases from J; bases unmatched to any gene: 5. This CDR3 is 13 amino acids long. The germline CDR1 and CDR2 sequences are SGHTA and FQGTGA. CDR3 region: CASSPGQLETQYF. CDR3 DNA sequence: TGTGCCAGCAGCCCGGGACAGCTCGAGACCCAGTACTTC.

In this sample, this clone turned up a few times. The chain recombines TRBV5-5 with TRBJ1-2, with TRBD1 as a possible D gene (6 bases). CDR1 SGHKS and CDR2 YYEKEE come from the germline V gene (reference sequence). The CDR3 runs 14 residues. Trimming took off 5 bases at V and 4 bases at J, with 15 bases between the two ends. CDR3 protein: CASSPLSGAYGYTF. CDR3 bases: TGTGCCAGCAGTCCTCTTTCAGGGGCCTATGGCTACACCTTC.

This clone was detected only a few times. The V call is TRBV5-6, the J call TRBJ2-1; TRBD2 agrees at 10 bases. Losses at the gene ends were 0 bases for V and 7 bases for J; bases not matched to a gene: 7. The CDR3 extends over 16 amino acids. The germline CDR1 and CDR2 sequences are SGHDT and YYEEEE. The chain's CDR3 is CASSLALAGGVNEQFF. CDR3 in DNA: TGTGCCAGCAGCTTGGCTTTAGCGGGAGGTGTAAATGAGCAGTTCTTC.